This record concerns one TCR beta chain sequence. Its antigen is not identified. A read error may produce the germline difference seen at one junction end. Each individual donor underwent a draw of about 9.1 milliliters of peripheral blood. The CDR3 contains 14 residues. Germline assignment: CDR1 LGHDT and CDR2 YNNKEL (reference sequence). A second PCR of 7 to 11 cycles used a sample-barcoded 5' primer and a J-beta primer mix. Every cDNA molecule carried a tag from a template-switch adaptor bearing 12 random nucleotides. MiXCR was run by TCRdb on the 5' RACE reads, yielding one entry per CDR3 protein. The sample has around 800,000 distinct CDR3 sequences, 40% to 50% seen once; the top ten hold about a fifth. The record originates from a study of blood T cells in healthy people across ages. Study-wide context: About one barcoded TCR beta cDNA was captured per two T cells. Broader study findings: With donor CMV status unknown, expanded clonotype changes were possibly confounded.

The V call is TRBV3-1, the J call TRBJ2-4; 8 bases align to TRBD1. This receptor was obtained from a man in his 60s in good health. Sequenced input: blood. CDR3 DNA sequence: TGTGCCAGCCGCCAGGAGGGAACAGGGGGTATTCAGTACTTC. It translates to CASRQEGTGGIQYF.